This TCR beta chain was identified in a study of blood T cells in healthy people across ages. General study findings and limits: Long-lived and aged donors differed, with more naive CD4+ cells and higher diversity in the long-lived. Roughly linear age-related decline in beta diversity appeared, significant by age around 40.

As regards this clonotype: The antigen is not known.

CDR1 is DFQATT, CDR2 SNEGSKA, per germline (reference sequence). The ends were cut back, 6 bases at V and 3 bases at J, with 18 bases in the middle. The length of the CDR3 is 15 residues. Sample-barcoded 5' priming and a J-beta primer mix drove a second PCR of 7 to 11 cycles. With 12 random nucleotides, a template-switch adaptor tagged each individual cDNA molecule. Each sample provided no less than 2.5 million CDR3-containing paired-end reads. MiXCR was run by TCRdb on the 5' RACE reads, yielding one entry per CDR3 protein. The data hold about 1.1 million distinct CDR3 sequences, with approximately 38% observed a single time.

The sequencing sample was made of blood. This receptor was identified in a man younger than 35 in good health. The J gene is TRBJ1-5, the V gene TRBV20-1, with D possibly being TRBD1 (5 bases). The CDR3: CSAPGQGLTNQPQHF. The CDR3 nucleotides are TGCAGTGCCCCGGGGCAGGGCTTAACCAATCAGCCCCAGCATTTT.